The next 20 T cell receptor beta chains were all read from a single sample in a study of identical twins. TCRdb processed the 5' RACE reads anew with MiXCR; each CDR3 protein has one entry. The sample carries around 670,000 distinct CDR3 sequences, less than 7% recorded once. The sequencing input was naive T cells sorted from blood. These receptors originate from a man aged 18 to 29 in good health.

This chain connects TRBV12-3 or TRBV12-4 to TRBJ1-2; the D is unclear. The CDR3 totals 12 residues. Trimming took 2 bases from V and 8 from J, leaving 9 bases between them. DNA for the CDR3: TGTGCCAGCAGTTTATCCCTCTTGGGCTACACCTTC. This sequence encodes CASSLSLLGYTF.

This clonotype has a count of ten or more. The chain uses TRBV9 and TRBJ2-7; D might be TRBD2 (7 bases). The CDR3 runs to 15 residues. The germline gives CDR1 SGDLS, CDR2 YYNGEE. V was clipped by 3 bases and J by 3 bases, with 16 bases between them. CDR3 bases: TGTGCCAGCAGCGAGACTGTGGGAGGGGGCTACGAGCAGTACTTC. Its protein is CASSETVGGGYEQYF. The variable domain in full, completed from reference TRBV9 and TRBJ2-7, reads DSGVTQTPKHLITATGQRVTLRCSPRSGDLSVYWYQQSLDQGLQFLIQYYNGEERAKGNILERFSAQQFPDLHSELNLSSLELGDSALYFCASSETVGGGYEQYFGPGTRLTVT.

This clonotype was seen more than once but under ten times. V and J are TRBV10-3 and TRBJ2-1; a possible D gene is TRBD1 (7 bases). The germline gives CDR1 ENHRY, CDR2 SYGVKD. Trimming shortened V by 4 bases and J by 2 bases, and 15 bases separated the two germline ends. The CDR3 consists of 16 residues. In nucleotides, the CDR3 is TGTGCCATCAGTGCCATAGGAGGGGGCGCCTACAATGAGCAGTTCTTC. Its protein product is CAISAIGGGAYNEQFF.

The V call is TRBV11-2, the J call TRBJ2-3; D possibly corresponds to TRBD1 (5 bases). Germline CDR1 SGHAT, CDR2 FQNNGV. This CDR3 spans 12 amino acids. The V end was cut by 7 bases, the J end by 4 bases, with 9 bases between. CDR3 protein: CASTGNADTQYF. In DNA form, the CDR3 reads TGTGCCAGCACAGGGAACGCAGATACGCAGTATTTT. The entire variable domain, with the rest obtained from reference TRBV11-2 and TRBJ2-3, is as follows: EAGVAQSPRYKIIEKRQSVAFWCNPISGHATLYWYQQILGQGPKLLIQFQNNGVVDDSQLPKDRFSAERLKGVDSTLKIQPAKLEDSAVYLCASTGNADTQYFGPGTRLTVL.

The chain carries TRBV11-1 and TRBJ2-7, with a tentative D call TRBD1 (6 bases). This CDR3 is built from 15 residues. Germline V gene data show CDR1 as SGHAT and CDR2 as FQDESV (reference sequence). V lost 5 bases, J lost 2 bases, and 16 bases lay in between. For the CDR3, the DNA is TGTGCCAGCAGCCTTGACAGGACTGCAGCCTACGAGCAGTACTTC. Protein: CASSLDRTAAYEQYF.

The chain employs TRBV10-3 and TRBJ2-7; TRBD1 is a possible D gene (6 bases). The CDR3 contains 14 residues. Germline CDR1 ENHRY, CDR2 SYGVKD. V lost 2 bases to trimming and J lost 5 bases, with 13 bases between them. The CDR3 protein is CAISEGEQGDEQYF. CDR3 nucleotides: TGTGCCATCAGTGAGGGGGAACAGGGCGACGAGCAGTACTTC.

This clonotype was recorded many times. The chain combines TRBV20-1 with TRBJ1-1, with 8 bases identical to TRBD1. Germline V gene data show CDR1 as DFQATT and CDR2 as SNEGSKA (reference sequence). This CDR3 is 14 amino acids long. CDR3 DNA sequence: TGCATTACACCCCAGGGGGCCGACAGCACTGAAGCTTTCTTT. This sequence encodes CITPQGADSTEAFF.

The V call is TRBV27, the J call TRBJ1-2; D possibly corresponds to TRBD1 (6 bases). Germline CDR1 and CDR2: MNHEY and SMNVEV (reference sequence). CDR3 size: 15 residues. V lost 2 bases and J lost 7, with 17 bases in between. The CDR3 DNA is TGTGCCAGCAGTTTAACGATATCAGGGGCTGGTGGCTACACCTTC. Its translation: CASSLTISGAGGYTF.

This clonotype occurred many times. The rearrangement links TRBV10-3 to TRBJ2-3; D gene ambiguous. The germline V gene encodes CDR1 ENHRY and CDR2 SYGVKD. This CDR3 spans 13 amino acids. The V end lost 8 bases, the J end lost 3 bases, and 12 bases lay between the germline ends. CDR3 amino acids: CAIGVVGTDTQYF. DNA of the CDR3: TGTGCCATCGGGGTAGTTGGTACAGATACGCAGTATTTT.

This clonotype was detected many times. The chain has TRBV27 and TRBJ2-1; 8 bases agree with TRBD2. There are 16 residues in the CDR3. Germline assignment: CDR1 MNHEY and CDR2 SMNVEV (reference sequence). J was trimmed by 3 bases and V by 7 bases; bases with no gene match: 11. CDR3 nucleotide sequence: TGTGCCAGCATGGCCTTAGGACTAGCAGACTACAATGAGCAGTTCTTC. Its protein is CASMALGLADYNEQFF.

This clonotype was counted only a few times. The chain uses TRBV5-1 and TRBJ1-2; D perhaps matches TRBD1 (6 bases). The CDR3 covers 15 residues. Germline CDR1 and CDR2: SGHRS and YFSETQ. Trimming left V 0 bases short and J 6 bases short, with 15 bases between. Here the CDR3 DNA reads TGCGCCAGCAGCTTGGACTCCGTGGGGGGCAATGGCTACACCTTC. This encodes CASSLDSVGGNGYTF.

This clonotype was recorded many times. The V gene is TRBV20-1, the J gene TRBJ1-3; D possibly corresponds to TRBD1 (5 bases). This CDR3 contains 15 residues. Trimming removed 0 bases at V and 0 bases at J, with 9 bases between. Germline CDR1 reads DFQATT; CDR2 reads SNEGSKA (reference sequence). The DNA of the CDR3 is TGCAGTGCTAGAGATCGGCAGGGCTCTGGAAACACCATATATTTT. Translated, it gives CSARDRQGSGNTIYF.

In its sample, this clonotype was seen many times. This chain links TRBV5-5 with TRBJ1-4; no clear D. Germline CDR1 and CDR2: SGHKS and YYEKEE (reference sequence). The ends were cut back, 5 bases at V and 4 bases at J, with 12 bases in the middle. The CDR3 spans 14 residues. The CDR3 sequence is CASRPDRNNEKLFF. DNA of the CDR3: TGTGCCAGCAGACCGGACCGGAATAATGAAAAACTGTTTTTT.

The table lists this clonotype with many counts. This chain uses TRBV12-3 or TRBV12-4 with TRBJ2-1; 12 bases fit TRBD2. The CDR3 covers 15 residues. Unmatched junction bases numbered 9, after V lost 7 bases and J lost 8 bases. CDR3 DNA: TGTGCCAGCATACGCCGACTAGCGGGAGTATATGAGCAGTTCTTC. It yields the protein CASIRRLAGVYEQFF.

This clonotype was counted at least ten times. As DNA, the CDR3 is TGTGCCAGCAGCTTGTGGCGTAGCACAGATACGCAGTATTTT. Its protein is CASSLWRSTDTQYF. The V gene is TRBV7-2, the J gene TRBJ2-3; the D is unclear. The V gene lost 3 bases and the J gene lost 0 bases, with 7 bases spanning the gap. The germline gives CDR1 SGHTA, CDR2 FQGNSA. This CDR3 is 14 amino acids long.

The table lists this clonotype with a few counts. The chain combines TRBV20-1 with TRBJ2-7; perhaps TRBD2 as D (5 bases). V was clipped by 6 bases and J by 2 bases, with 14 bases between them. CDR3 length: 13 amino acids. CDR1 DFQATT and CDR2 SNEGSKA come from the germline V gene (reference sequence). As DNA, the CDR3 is TGCAGTGCCCATAGCTCTAGCCCCTACGAGCAGTACTTC. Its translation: CSAHSSSPYEQYF.

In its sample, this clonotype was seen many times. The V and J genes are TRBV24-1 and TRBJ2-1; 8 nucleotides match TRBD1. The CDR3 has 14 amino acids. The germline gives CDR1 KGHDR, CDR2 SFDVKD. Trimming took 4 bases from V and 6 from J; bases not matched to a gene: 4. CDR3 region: CATSDFGTGNEQFF. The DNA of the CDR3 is TGTGCCACCAGTGACTTTGGGACAGGCAATGAGCAGTTCTTC.

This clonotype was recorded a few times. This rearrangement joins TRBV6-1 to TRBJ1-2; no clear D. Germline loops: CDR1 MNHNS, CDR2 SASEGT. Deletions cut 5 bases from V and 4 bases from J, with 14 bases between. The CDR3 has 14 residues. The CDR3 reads CASSLESLSYGYTF. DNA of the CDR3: TGTGCCAGCAGTCTTGAGTCGCTTAGCTATGGCTACACCTTC.

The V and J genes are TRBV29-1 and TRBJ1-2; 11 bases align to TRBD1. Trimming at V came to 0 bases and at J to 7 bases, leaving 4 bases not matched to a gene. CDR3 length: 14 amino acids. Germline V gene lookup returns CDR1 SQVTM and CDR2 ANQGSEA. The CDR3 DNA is TGCAGCGTTGAAGAGGACAGGGGGCTGCGTGGCTACACCTTC. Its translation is CSVEEDRGLRGYTF.

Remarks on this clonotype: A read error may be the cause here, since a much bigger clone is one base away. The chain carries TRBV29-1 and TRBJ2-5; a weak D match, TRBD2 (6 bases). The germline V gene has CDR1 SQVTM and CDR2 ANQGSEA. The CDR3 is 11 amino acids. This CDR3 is CSVGPGETQHF. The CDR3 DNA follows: TGCAGCGTTGGTCCGGGGGAGACCCAGCACTTC.